These T cell receptor beta chains were read from a single sample in a study of shared clonotypes between healthy human individuals. Profiling relied on immunoSEQ multiplex PCR, and the TCRdb table lists in-frame clones only, not all of them. The sample shows about half a million clones, 78% of them seen only once. Sequenced sample: PBMCs. The origin of the receptors is a woman aged 35 to 49 in good health. Some clones in this sample may be carry-over from other donors' samples. Each CDR3 is given with its conserved first and last residue. A D gene is named only where the DNA matches it firmly. Rows give clone size only sometimes, using once, few, many, or a class for an expanded clone.

>TRBV6-1|TRBD2|TRBJ2-7|many
CASSGGLGGSYEQYF
TGTGCCAGCAGCGGGGGACTAGGGGGCTCCTACGAGCAGTACTTC
>TRBV5-6|TRBD1|TRBJ1-3|NA
CASSGTGDGNTIYF
TGTGCCAGCAGCGGAACAGGGGACGGAAACACCATATATTTT
>TRBV28|TRBD1|TRBJ1-5|once
CASSSTGGGNQPQHF
TGTGCCAGCAGTTCCACAGGGGGCGGCAATCAGCCCCAGCATTTT
>TRBV28|NA|TRBJ1-4|NA
CASSLRGSSTNEKLFF
TGTGCCAGCAGCCTTCGAGGGAGTTCAACTAATGAAAAACTGTTTTTT
>TRBV30|NA|TRBJ2-5|NA
CAWTLKGRETQYF
TGTGCCTGGACCCTGAAAGGGCGGGAGACCCAGTACTTC
>TRBV2|TRBD1|TRBJ2-7|many
CASALYRGQYEQYF
TGTGCCAGCGCCCTCTACAGGGGCCAATACGAGCAGTACTTC
>TRBV11-3|NA|TRBJ2-5|few
CASSSGRASTQYF
TGTGCCAGCAGCTCAGGCCGGGCGTCGACCCAGTACTTC
>TRBV4-3|TRBD2|TRBJ2-1|NA
CASSQDWGPGEGYNEQFF
TGCGCCAGCAGCCAAGATTGGGGTCCGGGGGAGGGCTACAATGAGCAGTTCTTC
>TRBV4-1|NA|TRBJ2-7|NA
CASSQEGGVYEQYF
TGCGCCAGCAGCCAAGAAGGCGGAGTCTACGAGCAGTACTTC
>TRBV7-7|NA|TRBJ2-2|once
CASSPTTGELFF
TGTGCTAGCAGCCCGACCACCGGGGAGCTGTTTTTT
>TRBV10-1|TRBD2|TRBJ2-1|NA
CASSRLAHAYNEQFF
TGCGCCAGCAGTCGACTAGCTCACGCCTACAATGAGCAGTTCTTC
>TRBV27|TRBD1|TRBJ2-2|NA
CASSALPGQSAGELFF
TGTGCCAGCAGCGCTTTACCGGGACAGTCCGCCGGGGAGCTGTTTTTT
>TRBV18|NA|TRBJ2-4|NA
CASSHKGDKNIQYF
TGTGCCAGCTCGCACAAGGGAGACAAAAACATTCAGTACTTC
>TRBV29-1|NA|TRBJ2-2|NA
CSVEWGTAGGDTGELFF
TGCAGCGTTGAATGGGGGACGGCCGGAGGTGACACCGGGGAGCTGTTTTTT
>TRBV4-2|TRBD2|TRBJ2-7|many
CASSQGASGAWEQYF
TGTGCCAGCAGCCAAGGGGCTAGCGGGGCCTGGGAGCAGTACTTC
>TRBV5-1|NA|TRBJ2-1|NA
CASSFGNGVQFF
TGCGCCAGCAGCTTCGGAAATGGGGTGCAGTTCTTC
>TRBV12-5|NA|TRBJ1-2|NA
CASGSGQLLGGYTF
TGTGCTAGTGGTTCCGGACAGCTCCTCGGGGGCTACACCTTC
>TRBV29-1|TRBD1|TRBJ2-5|NA
CSVHRGRQETQYF
TGCAGCGTACACAGGGGTCGCCAAGAGACCCAGTACTTC
>TRBV5-1|NA|TRBJ2-7|NA
CASSLGSHYDEQYF
TGCGCCAGCAGCTTGGGGTCGCACTACGACGAGCAGTACTTC
>TRBV29-1|NA|TRBJ1-2|once
CSVRLEGGHGYTF
TGCAGCGTCCGACTTGAAGGGGGGCATGGCTACACCTTC
>TRBV2|NA|TRBJ1-4|NA
CASIGGGKEREKLFF
TGTGCCAGCATAGGTGGAGGGAAGGAAAGGGAAAAACTGTTTTTT
>TRBV4-1|NA|TRBJ2-3|once
CASSQGMGTQYF
TGCGCCAGCAGCCAAGGGATGGGGACGCAGTATTTT
>TRBV5-6|TRBD2|TRBJ2-1|NA
CASSGGLAGHNEQFF
TGTGCCAGCAGCGGGGGACTAGCGGGACACAATGAGCAGTTCTTC
>TRBV28|TRBD1|TRBJ1-2|NA
CASSPPGQHYGYTF
TGTGCCAGCAGTCCTCCGGGACAGCACTATGGCTACACCTTC
>TRBV19|NA|TRBJ2-6|NA
CASSPGAGANVLTF
TGTGCCAGTAGCCCGGGGGCTGGGGCCAACGTCCTGACTTTC
>TRBV11-1|TRBD1|TRBJ2-1|NA
CASSPGTGVANEQFF
TGTGCCAGCAGCCCCGGGACAGGGGTGGCCAATGAGCAGTTCTTC
>TRBV20-1|NA|TRBJ2-5|NA
CSATVQETQYF
TGCAGTGCTACAGTCCAAGAGACCCAGTACTTC
>TRBV11-2|TRBD2|TRBJ2-3|NA
CASSLAAGGADTQYF
TGTGCCAGCAGCTTAGCAGCGGGAGGGGCAGATACGCAGTATTTT
>TRBV5-1|NA|TRBJ2-1|NA
CASSTRRDNEQFF
TGCGCCAGCAGCACTCGGAGAGACAATGAGCAGTTCTTC
>TRBV28|TRBD1|TRBJ1-2|many
CASTKQGGLSFNHGYTF
TGTGCCAGCACTAAACAGGGGGGTCTTAGTTTTAATCATGGCTACACCTTC
>TRBV7-3|TRBD2|TRBJ2-3|NA
CASSLGLAGGQTQYF
TGTGCCAGCAGCTTGGGACTAGCGGGAGGTCAAACGCAGTATTTT
>TRBV10-3|NA|TRBJ1-2|NA
CAISPTTDANYGYTF
TGTGCCATCAGCCCTACGACAGATGCTAACTATGGCTACACCTTC
>TRBV11-2|TRBD2|TRBJ2-7|NA
CASSLEGLAGTYEQYF
TGTGCCAGCAGCTTAGAGGGGTTAGCGGGGACCTACGAGCAGTACTTC
>TRBV11-3|NA|TRBJ2-3|NA
CASSLDRTTDTQYF
TGTGCCAGCAGCTTGGACAGAACCACAGATACGCAGTATTTT
>TRBV5-1|NA|TRBJ2-1|NA
CASSFAPSPYNEQFF
TGCGCCAGCAGCTTTGCCCCAAGCCCCTACAATGAGCAGTTCTTC
>TRBV29-1|NA|TRBJ2-6|NA
CSGGDGTSGANVLTF
TGCAGCGGTGGGGACGGCACCTCTGGGGCCAACGTCCTGACTTTC
>TRBV9|TRBD2|TRBJ2-5|NA
CASSVVGLAGTGETQYF
TGTGCCAGCAGCGTGGTTGGACTAGCGGGTACGGGGGAGACCCAGTACTTC
>TRBV11-2|NA|TRBJ2-7|NA
CASSLFTASYEQYF
TGTGCCAGCAGCTTATTTACTGCCTCCTACGAGCAGTACTTC
>TRBV10-3|TRBD2|TRBJ2-7|NA
CAISESGLAGGNEQYF
TGTGCCATCAGTGAGTCGGGACTAGCGGGAGGTAACGAGCAGTACTTC
>TRBV28|NA|TRBJ1-5|NA
CASSSGLGRVGNQPQHF
TGTGCCAGCAGTTCGGGCCTCGGGAGGGTTGGCAATCAGCCCCAGCATTTT
>TRBV28|TRBD1|TRBJ2-1|once
CASSSAQLRTGNYNEQFF
TGTGCCAGCAGTTCAGCCCAGCTAAGGACAGGAAACTACAATGAGCAGTTCTTC
>TRBV11-3|TRBD2|TRBJ2-1|NA
CASSLSGRFYEQFF
TGTGCCAGCAGCTTAAGCGGGAGATTCTATGAGCAGTTCTTC
>TRBV6-5|TRBD2|TRBJ2-3|NA
CASSRGGADTQYF
TGTGCCAGCAGTCGCGGGGGGGCAGATACGCAGTATTTT
>TRBV6-5|TRBD1|TRBJ1-1|once
CASTPGQGGWAFF
TGTGCCAGCACCCCGGGACAGGGCGGCTGGGCTTTCTTT
>TRBV7-3|TRBD2|TRBJ2-3|NA
CASSPQGLAGVADTQYF
TGTGCCAGCAGCCCTCAAGGACTAGCGGGAGTTGCAGATACGCAGTATTTT
>TRBV6-1|TRBD2|TRBJ2-7|few
CASSEAGGGGYEQYF
TGTGCCAGCAGTGAAGCCGGCGGGGGAGGCTACGAGCAGTACTTC
>TRBV27|NA|TRBJ2-5|NA
CASSLSGGQETQYF
TGTGCCAGCAGTTTATCGGGGGGCCAAGAGACCCAGTACTTC
>TRBV19|NA|TRBJ1-3|NA
CASSIVSSGNTIYF
TGTGCCAGTAGTATCGTATCCTCTGGAAACACCATATATTTT
>TRBV28|NA|TRBJ2-2|NA
CASHAANTGELFF
TGTGCCAGCCACGCCGCGAACACCGGGGAGCTGTTTTTT
>TRBV6-5|NA|TRBJ2-3|NA
CASSYSGPTDTQYF
TGTGCCAGCAGTTACTCGGGCCCCACAGATACGCAGTATTTT
>TRBV5-4|NA|TRBJ2-1|NA
CASSFTRGSYNEQFF
TGTGCCAGCAGCTTTACAAGAGGCTCCTACAATGAGCAGTTCTTC
>TRBV30|NA|TRBJ2-2|NA
CAWSQWGTGELFF
TGTGCCTGGAGTCAATGGGGCACCGGGGAGCTGTTTTTT
>TRBV6-5|NA|TRBJ1-2|NA
CASSYHRAQAGYTF
TGTGCCAGCAGTTACCACAGGGCCCAGGCTGGCTACACCTTC
>TRBV5-4|NA|TRBJ1-1|NA
CASSPAAHSGEAFF
TGTGCCAGCAGCCCGGCGGCGCACTCCGGTGAAGCTTTCTTT
>TRBV5-1|NA|TRBJ2-5|NA
CASRGEVTQYF
TGCGCCAGCAGGGGTGAGGTGACCCAGTACTTC
>TRBV6-5|TRBD2|TRBJ2-7|NA
CASSFVTSGSSYEQYF
TGTGCCAGCAGTTTCGTAACTAGCGGGAGCTCCTACGAGCAGTACTTC
>TRBV28|TRBD2|TRBJ2-7|many
CASSGVAWEGEYEQYF
TGTGCCAGCAGTGGGGTAGCTTGGGAGGGAGAGTACGAGCAGTACTTC
>TRBV10-2|TRBD2|TRBJ2-1|NA
CASGEGLAGFGGSYNEQFF
TGCGCCAGCGGGGAAGGACTAGCGGGATTCGGAGGGTCCTACAATGAGCAGTTCTTC